The 14 T cell receptor beta chains presented below share a single source sample, sequenced in a study of T cell changes during pregnancy in multiple sclerosis. Here immunoSEQ multiplex PCR was the method, and the copy in TCRdb shows in-frame clones only, minus some. The profile covers 46,000 or so clones, with roughly 93% appearing a single time and 3% to 4.5% taken by the ten largest. Sequenced here: CD8+ T cells from peripheral blood mononuclear cells, sampled after pregnancy. All receptors derive from a female donor with multiple sclerosis, enrolled in a pregnancy study.

CDR3 protein: CASSPGSWAQRNNEQFF. The CDR3 bases are TGTGCCAGCAGCCCGGGGTCGTGGGCCCAAAGGAACAATGAGCAGTTCTTC. The V gene is TRBV11-1, the J gene TRBJ2-1, with D tentatively TRBD2 (5 bases). CDR3 size: 17 residues. Trimming cost V 5 bases and J 5 bases, with 22 bases left between them. Germline lookup yields CDR1 SGHAT and CDR2 FQDESV (reference sequence).

This sequence joins TRBV2 and TRBJ2-5; D remains ambiguous. The germline gives CDR1 SNHLY, CDR2 FYNNEI. CDR3 length: 14 amino acids. Deletions cut 7 bases from V and 0 bases from J, with 12 bases between. The chain's CDR3 is CASTEAVDQETQYF. The CDR3 coding sequence is TGTGCCAGCACTGAGGCAGTTGACCAAGAGACCCAGTACTTC.

The chain employs TRBV11-2 and TRBJ2-1; TRBD1 agrees at 8 bases. Germline CDR1 reads SGHAT; CDR2 reads FQNNGV. The V segment lost 1 base and the J segment 0 bases; nucleotides outside the gene matches: 2. The length of the CDR3 is 16 residues. CDR3 residues: CASSLGQGASYNEQFF. The DNA of the CDR3 is TGTGCCAGCAGCTTAGGGCAGGGGGCCTCCTACAATGAGCAGTTCTTC.

The chain employs TRBV30 and TRBJ1-2; D gene unclear. CDR1 is GTSNPN and CDR2 is SVGIG in the germline V gene (reference sequence). The CDR3 loop spans 13 amino acids. Trimming pared 3 bases from V and 6 bases from J, leaving 14 bases between. CDR3 nucleotides: TGTGCCTGGAGCCTCCTAGGTTTCGATGGCTACACCTTC. Residues: CAWSLLGFDGYTF. Looking up the rest from reference TRBV30 and TRBJ1-2 gives the full variable domain: SQTIHQWPATLVQPVGSPLSLECTVEGTSNPNLYWYRQAAGRGLQLLFYSVGIGQISSEVPQNLSASRPQDRQFILSSKKLLLSDSGFYLCAWSLLGFDGYTFGSGTRLTVV.

The CDR3 DNA sequence: TGTGCCAGCAGCCTCTCAGGGCAGACGAACACCGGGGAGCTGTTTTTT. Its protein product is CASSLSGQTNTGELFF. The V call is TRBV9, the J call TRBJ2-2, with D possibly TRBD1 on 5 matching bases. The V gene lost 4 bases and the J gene lost 0 bases, with 13 bases spanning the gap. The CDR3 contains 16 residues. The V gene's germline CDR1 is SGDLS and CDR2 YYNGEE.

The gene calls are TRBV5-6 and TRBJ1-1; D gene unclear. The CDR3 spans 13 residues. CDR1 and CDR2 from the germline V gene are SGHDT and YYEEEE. Trimming removed 2 bases at V and 4 bases at J, with 9 bases between. The CDR3 spells CASSFRQGTEAFF. The DNA of the CDR3 is TGTGCCAGCAGCTTTCGACAAGGCACTGAAGCTTTCTTT. Based on the CDR3 plus reference TRBV5-6 and TRBJ1-1, the full variable domain is DAGVTQSPTHLIKTRGQQVTLRCSPKSGHDTVSWYQQALGQGPQFIFQYYEEEERQRGNFPDRFSGHQFPNYSSELNVNALLLGDSALYLCASSFRQGTEAFFGQGTRLTVV.

This clone was found once. CDR3 amino acids: CASSRGPDTQYF. The CDR3 coding sequence is TGTGCCAGTAGTAGGGGCCCAGATACGCAGTATTTT. The chain recombines TRBV19 with TRBJ2-3; tentative D call: TRBD1 (5 bases). Trimming took 4 bases from V and 4 from J, leaving 6 bases between them. The CDR3 is made up of 12 amino acids. Germline CDR1 LNHDA, CDR2 SQIVND (reference sequence).

The V call is TRBV9, the J call TRBJ1-3; D not certain. The CDR3 extends over 15 amino acids. The ends were cut back, 0 bases at V and 4 bases at J, with 11 bases in the middle. CDR1 is SGDLS, CDR2 YYNGEE, per germline. CDR3 in amino acids: CASSVGGGWGNTIYF. DNA of the CDR3: TGTGCCAGCAGCGTAGGAGGAGGGTGGGGAAACACCATATATTTT. The variable domain in full, completed from reference TRBV9 and TRBJ1-3, reads DSGVTQTPKHLITATGQRVTLRCSPRSGDLSVYWYQQSLDQGLQFLIQYYNGEERAKGNILERFSAQQFPDLHSELNLSSLELGDSALYFCASSVGGGWGNTIYFGEGSWLTVV.

The genes are TRBV9 and TRBJ2-1; 16 positions match TRBD2. This CDR3 has 19 amino acids. CDR1 and CDR2 from the germline V gene are SGDLS and YYNGEE. V gave up 0 bases and J gave up 0 bases; unmatched junction bases: 3. The CDR3: CASSVAGLAGGSSYNEQFF. The DNA for the CDR3 is TGTGCCAGCAGCGTAGCGGGACTAGCGGGGGGGAGCTCCTACAATGAGCAGTTCTTC.

J is TRBJ2-2 and V is TRBV7-2, with D possibly being TRBD1 (6 bases). V lost 6 bases and J lost 6, with 20 bases in between. This CDR3 contains 16 residues. CDR1 is SGHTA and CDR2 is FQGNSA in the germline V gene. The CDR3 here is CASSAIRTVRAGELFF. CDR3 in DNA: TGTGCCAGCAGTGCCATTCGGACAGTTCGGGCCGGGGAGCTGTTTTTT.

The chain has TRBV2 and TRBJ1-1; D possibly corresponds to TRBD1 (6 bases). Germline CDR1 SNHLY, CDR2 FYNNEI. CDR3 size: 15 residues. V was pared by 1 base and J by 1 base, with 10 bases between. The CDR3 reads CASSEGQGTNTEAFF. DNA of the CDR3: TGTGCCAGCAGTGAAGGCCAGGGGACGAACACTGAAGCTTTCTTT.

The V call is TRBV5-5, the J call TRBJ2-1; D might be TRBD1 (6 bases). The germline V gene encodes CDR1 SGHKS and CDR2 YYEKEE (reference sequence). V was cut by 4 bases and J by 2 bases, with 13 bases left in between. This CDR3 has 15 residues. CDR3 DNA: TGTGCCAGCAGCGTAACCAGGGGCACCTACAATGAGCAGTTCTTC. This sequence encodes CASSVTRGTYNEQFF.

This clone appeared a single time. The V gene is TRBV25-1, the J gene TRBJ1-3, with D perhaps matching TRBD1 (5 bases). Trimming left V 1 base short and J 3 bases short, with 7 bases between. The V gene's germline CDR1 is MGHDK and CDR2 SYGVNS. CDR3 size: 14 residues. The CDR3 here is CASSEWGLGNTIYF. CDR3 nucleotide sequence: TGTGCCAGCAGTGAATGGGGCCTTGGAAACACCATATATTTT.

V usage is TRBV19 and J usage is TRBJ2-2; 11 bases are shared with TRBD1. CDR1 is LNHDA, CDR2 SQIVND, per germline (reference sequence). This CDR3 contains 16 residues. The V gene end was trimmed by 4 bases and the J gene end by 8 bases; junction bases not matched to a gene: 9. CDR3 in amino acids: CASSTGQGGFGGELFF. The CDR3 DNA sequence: TGTGCCAGTAGTACGGGACAGGGGGGCTTTGGGGGGGAGCTGTTTTTT.